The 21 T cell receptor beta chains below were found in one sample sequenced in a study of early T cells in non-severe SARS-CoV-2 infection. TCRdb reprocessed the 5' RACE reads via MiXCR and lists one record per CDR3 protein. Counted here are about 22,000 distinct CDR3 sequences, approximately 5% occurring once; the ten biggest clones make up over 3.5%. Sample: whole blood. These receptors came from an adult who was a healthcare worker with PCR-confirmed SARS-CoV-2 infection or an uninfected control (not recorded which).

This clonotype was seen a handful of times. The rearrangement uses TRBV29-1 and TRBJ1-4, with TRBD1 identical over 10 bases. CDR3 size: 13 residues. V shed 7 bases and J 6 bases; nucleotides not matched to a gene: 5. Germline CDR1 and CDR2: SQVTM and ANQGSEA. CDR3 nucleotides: TGCAGCGGATCCGGGACAGGGGATGAAAAACTGTTTTTT. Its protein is CSGSGTGDEKLFF.

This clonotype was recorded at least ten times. The CDR3 loop reads CASRDGSPLHF. In nucleotides, the CDR3 is TGTGCCAGCAGGGACGGTTCACCCCTCCACTTT. The chain joins TRBV6-1 to TRBJ1-6, with D unclear. The CDR3 spans 11 residues. Germline assignment: CDR1 MNHNS and CDR2 SASEGT. V was trimmed by 6 bases and J by 9 bases, leaving 6 bases between them.

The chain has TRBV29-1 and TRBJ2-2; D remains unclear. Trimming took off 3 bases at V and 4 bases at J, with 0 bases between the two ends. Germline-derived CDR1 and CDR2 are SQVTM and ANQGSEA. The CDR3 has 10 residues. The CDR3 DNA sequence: TGCAGCGTTGACACCGGGGAGCTGTTTTTT. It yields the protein CSVDTGELFF.

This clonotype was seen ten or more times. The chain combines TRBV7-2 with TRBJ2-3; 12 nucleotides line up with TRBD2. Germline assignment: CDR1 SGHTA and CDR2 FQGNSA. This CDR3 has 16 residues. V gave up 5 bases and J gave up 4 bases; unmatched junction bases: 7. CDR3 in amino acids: CASSGRTSGVSDTQYF. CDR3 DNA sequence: TGTGCCAGCAGCGGCCGGACTAGCGGGGTTTCAGATACGCAGTATTTT.

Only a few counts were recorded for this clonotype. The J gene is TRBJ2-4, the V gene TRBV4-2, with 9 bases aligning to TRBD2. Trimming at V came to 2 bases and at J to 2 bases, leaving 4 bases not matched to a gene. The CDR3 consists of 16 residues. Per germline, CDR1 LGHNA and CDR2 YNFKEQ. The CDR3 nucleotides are TGTGCCAGCAGCCAACTAGCGGGGACAACCAAAAACATTCAGTACTTC. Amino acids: CASSQLAGTTKNIQYF.

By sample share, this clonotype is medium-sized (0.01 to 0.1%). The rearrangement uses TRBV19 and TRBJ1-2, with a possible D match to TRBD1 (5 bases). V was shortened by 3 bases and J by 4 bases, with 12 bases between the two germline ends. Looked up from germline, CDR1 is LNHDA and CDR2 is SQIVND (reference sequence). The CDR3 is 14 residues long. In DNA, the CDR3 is TGTGCCAGTAGTATCGGCAGGGCGGGCTATGGCTACACCTTC. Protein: CASSIGRAGYGYTF.

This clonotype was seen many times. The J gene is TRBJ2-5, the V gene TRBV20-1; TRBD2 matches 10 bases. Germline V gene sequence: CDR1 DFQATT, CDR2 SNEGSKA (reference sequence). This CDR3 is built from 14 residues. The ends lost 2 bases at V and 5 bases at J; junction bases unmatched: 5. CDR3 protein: CSARYSGGRETQYF. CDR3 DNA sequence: TGCAGTGCTAGATATAGCGGGGGGCGGGAGACCCAGTACTTC.

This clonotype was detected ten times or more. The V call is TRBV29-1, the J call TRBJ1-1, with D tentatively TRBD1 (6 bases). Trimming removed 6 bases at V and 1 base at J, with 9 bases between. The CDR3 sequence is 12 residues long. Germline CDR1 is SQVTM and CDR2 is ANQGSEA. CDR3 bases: TGCAGCGTACAGACAGGGAACACTGAAGCTTTCTTT. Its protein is CSVQTGNTEAFF.

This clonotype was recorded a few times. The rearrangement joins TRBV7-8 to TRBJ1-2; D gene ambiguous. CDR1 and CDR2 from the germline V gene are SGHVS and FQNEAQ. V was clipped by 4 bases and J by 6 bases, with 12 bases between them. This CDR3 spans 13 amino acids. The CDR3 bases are TGTGCCAGCAGCTGGAGCCGGGGAAATGGCTACACCTTC. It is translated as CASSWSRGNGYTF.

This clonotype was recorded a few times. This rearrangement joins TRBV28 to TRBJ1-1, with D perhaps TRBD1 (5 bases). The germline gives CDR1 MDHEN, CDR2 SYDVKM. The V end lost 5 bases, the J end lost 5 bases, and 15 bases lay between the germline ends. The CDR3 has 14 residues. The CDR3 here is CASSPPGRRTEAFF. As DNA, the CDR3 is TGTGCCAGCAGTCCACCAGGGAGACGGACTGAAGCTTTCTTT. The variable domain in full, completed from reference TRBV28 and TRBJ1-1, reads DVKVTQSSRYLVKRTGEKVFLECVQDMDHENMFWYRQDPGLGLRLIYFSYDVKMKEKGDIPEGYSVSREKKERFSLILESASTNQTSMYLCASSPPGRRTEAFFGQGTRLTVV.

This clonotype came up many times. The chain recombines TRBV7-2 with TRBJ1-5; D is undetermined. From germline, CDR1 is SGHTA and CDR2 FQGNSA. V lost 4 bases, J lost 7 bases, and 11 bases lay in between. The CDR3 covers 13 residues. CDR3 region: CASSSERQQPQHF. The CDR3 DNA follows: TGTGCCAGCAGCTCAGAAAGGCAGCAGCCCCAGCATTTT.

CDR3 region: CASSRGQGGDTQYF. DNA for the CDR3: TGCGCCAGCAGCCGGGGACAGGGGGGAGATACGCAGTATTTT. The V and J genes are TRBV5-1 and TRBJ2-3; TRBD1 matches 11 bases. V shed 4 bases and J 5 bases; nucleotides not matched to a gene: 3. Germline V gene lookup returns CDR1 SGHRS and CDR2 YFSETQ. The CDR3 is 14 amino acids.

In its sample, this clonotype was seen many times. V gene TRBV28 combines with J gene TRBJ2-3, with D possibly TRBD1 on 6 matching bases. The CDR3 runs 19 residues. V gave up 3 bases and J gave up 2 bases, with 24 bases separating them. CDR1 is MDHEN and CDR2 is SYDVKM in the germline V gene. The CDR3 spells CASSLPDRDPLGDTDTQYF. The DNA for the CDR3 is TGTGCCAGCAGTTTGCCGGACAGAGACCCCCTCGGCGACACAGATACGCAGTATTTT.

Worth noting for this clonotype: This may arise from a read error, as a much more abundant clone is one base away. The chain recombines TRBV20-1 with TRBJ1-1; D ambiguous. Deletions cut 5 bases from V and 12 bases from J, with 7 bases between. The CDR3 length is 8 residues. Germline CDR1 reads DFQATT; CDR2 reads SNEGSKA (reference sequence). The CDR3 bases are TGCAGTGCTGGGCGAACTTTCTTT. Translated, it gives CSAGRTFF.

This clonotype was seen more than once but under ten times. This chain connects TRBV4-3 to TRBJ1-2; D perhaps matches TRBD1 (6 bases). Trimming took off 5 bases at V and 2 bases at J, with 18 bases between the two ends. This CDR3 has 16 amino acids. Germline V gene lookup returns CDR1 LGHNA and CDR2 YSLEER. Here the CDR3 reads CASSSKSGVKNYGYTF. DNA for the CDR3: TGCGCCAGCAGCTCGAAATCAGGGGTTAAGAACTATGGCTACACCTTC.

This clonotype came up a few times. This chain's CDR3 is CASSSHRTGARYEQYF. The CDR3 bases are TGTGCCAGCAGTTCCCATCGGACAGGGGCTAGGTACGAGCAGTACTTC. The chain links TRBV28 to TRBJ2-7; 9 nucleotides line up with TRBD1. CDR1 MDHEN and CDR2 SYDVKM come from the germline V gene. The CDR3 is 16 amino acids. V shed 4 bases, J shed 4 bases, and the junction held 11 bases outside the gene matches.

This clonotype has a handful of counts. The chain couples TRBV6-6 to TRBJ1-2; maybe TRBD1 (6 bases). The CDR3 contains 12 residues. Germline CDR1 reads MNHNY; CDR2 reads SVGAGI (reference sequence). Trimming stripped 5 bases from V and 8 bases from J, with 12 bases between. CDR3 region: CASSPDSDGYTF. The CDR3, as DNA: TGTGCCAGCAGTCCGGACAGTGACGGCTACACCTTC.

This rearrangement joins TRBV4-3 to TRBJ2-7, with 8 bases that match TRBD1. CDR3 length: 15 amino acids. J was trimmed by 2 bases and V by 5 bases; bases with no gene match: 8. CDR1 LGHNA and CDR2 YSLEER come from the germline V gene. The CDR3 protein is CASSSAGTGPYEQYF. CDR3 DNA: TGCGCCAGCAGCTCTGCCGGGACAGGCCCCTACGAGCAGTACTTC.

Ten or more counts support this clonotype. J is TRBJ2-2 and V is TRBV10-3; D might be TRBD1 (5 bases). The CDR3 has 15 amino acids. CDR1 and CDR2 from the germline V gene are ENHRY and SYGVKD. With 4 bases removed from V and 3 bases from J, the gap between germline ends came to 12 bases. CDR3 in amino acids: CAISGSGRDTGELFF. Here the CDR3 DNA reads TGTGCCATCAGTGGTTCGGGCAGGGACACCGGGGAGCTGTTTTTT.

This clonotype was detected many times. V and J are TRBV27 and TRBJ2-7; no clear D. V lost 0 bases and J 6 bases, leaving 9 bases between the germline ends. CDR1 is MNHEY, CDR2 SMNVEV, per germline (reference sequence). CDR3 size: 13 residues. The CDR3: CASSLSGSVEQYF. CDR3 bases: TGTGCCAGCAGTTTATCGGGCTCGGTCGAGCAGTACTTC.

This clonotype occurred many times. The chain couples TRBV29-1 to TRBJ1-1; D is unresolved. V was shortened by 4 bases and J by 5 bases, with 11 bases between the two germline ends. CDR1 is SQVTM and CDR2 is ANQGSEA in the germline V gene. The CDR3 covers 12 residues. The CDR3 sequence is CSVVEGWTEAFF. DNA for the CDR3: TGCAGCGTTGTAGAGGGATGGACTGAAGCTTTCTTT.